This is a list of T cell receptor beta chains from one sample in a study of cytomegalovirus exposure and HLA in healthy donors. The protocol was immunoSEQ multiplex PCR, while the TCRdb copy is restricted to in-frame clones and leaves out a portion. The sample contains some 160,000 clones, approximately 80% of which appear only once. Sequencing was performed on PBMCs. These TCRs come from a woman in her 40s in good health and CMV-seropositive. Each CDR3 is given with its conserved first and last residue. D genes are given only for firm matches. Some rows mark clone size as missing; the rest say once, few, many or name a class of expanded clone.

V gene,J gene,clone size,D gene,CDR3 protein,CDR3 DNA
TRBV5-1,TRBJ2-1,few,TRBD1,CASSSGDRQSNEQFF,TGCGCCAGCAGCAGTGGGGACAGGCAGTCCAATGAGCAGTTCTTC
TRBV7-2,TRBJ2-7,NA,TRBD1,CASSLVVGAGGSYEQYF,TGTGCCAGCAGCTTAGTCGTGGGGGCAGGGGGCTCCTACGAGCAGTACTTC
TRBV5-6,TRBJ2-7,NA,NA,CASSLGVRGGEQYF,TGTGCCAGCAGCTTGGGAGTCAGGGGTGGCGAGCAGTACTTC
TRBV5-4,TRBJ1-3,NA,NA,CASSSLGEASGNTIYF,TGTGCCAGCAGCTCCTTAGGGGAGGCCTCTGGAAACACCATATATTTT
TRBV4-1,TRBJ1-2,NA,TRBD1,CASSRGTGGGYTF,TGCGCCAGCAGCCGCGGGACAGGAGGTGGCTACACCTTC
TRBV19,TRBJ2-5,once,NA,CASSPAFSGRETQYF,TGTGCCAGTAGTCCCGCGTTTTCGGGGAGAGAGACCCAGTACTTC
TRBV2,TRBJ2-5,NA,NA,CASSEVAGLQETQYF,TGTGCCAGCAGTGAAGTAGCAGGGCTTCAAGAGACCCAGTACTTC
TRBV4-2,TRBJ2-1,NA,TRBD2,CASSQVALAGGPWRNEQFF,TGTGCCAGCAGCCAAGTGGCACTAGCGGGGGGGCCTTGGCGCAATGAGCAGTTCTTC
TRBV4-2,TRBJ2-1,NA,TRBD1,CASSQAPGTGGNEQFF,TGTGCCAGCAGCCAAGCGCCCGGGACAGGGGGCAATGAGCAGTTCTTC
TRBV6-1,TRBJ1-2,NA,NA,CASSPEGGPYGYTF,TGTGCCAGCAGTCCTGAGGGGGGGCCCTATGGCTACACCTTC
TRBV7-9,TRBJ2-5,NA,TRBD2,CASSSSLAGVIQYF,TGTGCCAGCAGTTCCTCCTTAGCGGGGGTTATCCAGTACTTC
TRBV2,TRBJ2-1,NA,TRBD2,CARRVRGLAGDNEQFF,TGTGCCAGAAGGGTGCGGGGACTAGCGGGGGACAATGAGCAGTTCTTC
TRBV7-8,TRBJ2-2,NA,TRBD2,CASSLIASGGLNTGELFF,TGTGCCAGCAGCTTAATTGCTAGCGGGGGGTTGAACACCGGGGAGCTGTTTTTT
TRBV4-1,TRBJ2-3,NA,TRBD2,CASSQEIAGGLVPDTQYF,TGCGCCAGCAGCCAAGAAATAGCGGGGGGGCTCGTTCCAGATACGCAGTATTTT
TRBV9,TRBJ1-6,NA,TRBD1,CASSATPTGDNSPLHF,TGTGCCAGCAGCGCCACCCCGACAGGGGACAATTCACCCCTCCACTTT
TRBV29-1,TRBJ2-5,NA,NA,CSVSSKQETQYF,TGCAGCGTCTCTAGCAAACAAGAGACCCAGTACTTC
TRBV9,TRBJ1-4,few,NA,CASSVGQGGANEKLFF,TGTGCCAGCAGCGTCGGGCAAGGAGGGGCTAATGAAAAACTGTTTTTT
TRBV7-2,TRBJ2-4,once,NA,CASSLAAQDIQYF,TGTGCCAGCAGCTTAGCAGCCCAGGATATTCAGTACTTC
TRBV5-1,TRBJ1-5,NA,NA,CASSSGGDNQPQHF,TGCGCCAGCAGCTCCGGCGGGGACAATCAGCCCCAGCATTTT
TRBV6-5,TRBJ1-1,NA,NA,CASYFFAGEAFF,TGTGCCAGCTATTTCTTTGCTGGCGAAGCTTTCTTT
TRBV29-1,TRBJ1-1,NA,TRBD1,CSVVPQGVTEAFF,TGCAGCGTTGTTCCCCAGGGGGTCACTGAAGCTTTCTTT
TRBV5-1,TRBJ1-2,few,NA,CASKNGGYGYTF,TGCGCCAGCAAAAACGGTGGCTATGGCTACACCTTC
TRBV30,TRBJ2-1,NA,TRBD1,CAWSLGRGRDEQFF,TGTGCCTGGAGTTTAGGCAGGGGGCGAGATGAGCAGTTCTTC
TRBV7-8,TRBJ1-3,few,TRBD1,CASSAADRAGNTIYF,TGTGCCAGCAGCGCTGCCGACAGGGCTGGAAACACCATATATTTT